The next 13 T cell receptor beta chains were all read from a single sample in a study of regulatory T cells in long-lasting Graves disease. Time point denoted: newly diagnosed GD, antithyroid drugs for less than 3 months. PBMC-derived RNA was used for the TCR library. Arm-PCR of CDR3 regions with iRepertoire HTBI primers generated TCR beta libraries. MiXCR was run by TCRdb on the multiplex PCR reads, yielding one entry per CDR3 protein. The repertoire includes hundreds of thousands of distinct CDR3 sequences, approximately 16% of them detected once, and about 8.3% sits in the top ten. These records were also assigned to another study, of T cells in Graves' hyperthyroidism and ophthalmopathy.

The material was peripheral blood mononuclear cells (PBMCs), obtained at new diagnosis, from a patient treated with antithyroid drugs. These receptors all come from a woman aged 40 to 50 with Graves disease.

This clonotype was seen many times. The V gene is TRBV5-1, the J gene TRBJ2-7; 11 bases map to TRBD2. V shed 4 bases, J shed 2 bases, and the junction held 5 bases outside the gene matches. The V gene's germline CDR1 is SGHRS and CDR2 YFSETQ. This CDR3 is 15 amino acids long. The CDR3 nucleotides read TGCGCCAGCAGCGTGGGACTAGCGGCGACCTACGAGCAGTACTTC. This translates into CASSVGLAATYEQYF.

This clonotype was seen ten or more times. V usage is TRBV11-2 and J usage is TRBJ2-3; 10 nucleotides match TRBD2. Trimming cost V 0 bases and J 2 bases; bases outside gene matches: 11. The V gene's germline CDR1 is SGHAT and CDR2 FQNNGV. The CDR3 runs to 19 residues. The CDR3 DNA follows: TGTGCCAGCAGCTTAGATCAGTCCGGGACTAGCGTATACACAGATACGCAGTATTTT. It translates to CASSLDQSGTSVYTDTQYF. Looking up the rest from reference TRBV11-2 and TRBJ2-3 gives the full variable domain: EAGVAQSPRYKIIEKRQSVAFWCNPISGHATLYWYQQILGQGPKLLIQFQNNGVVDDSQLPKDRFSAERLKGVDSTLKIQPAKLEDSAVYLCASSLDQSGTSVYTDTQYFGPGTRLTVL.

At least ten counts were recorded for this clonotype. The chain carries TRBV11-2 and TRBJ2-7; D unresolved. The CDR3 is 13 residues long. CDR1 SGHAT and CDR2 FQNNGV come from the germline V gene. With 6 bases removed from V and 4 bases from J, the gap between germline ends came to 13 bases. The CDR3 reads CASRALSEYEQYF. The DNA of the CDR3 is TGTGCCAGCAGGGCCCTCTCAGAGTACGAGCAGTACTTC.

This clonotype was seen more than once but under ten times. This may arise from a read error, as a much more abundant clone is one base away. The rearrangement uses TRBV20-1 and TRBJ2-5, with 8 bases matching TRBD1. The trim removed 5 bases at V and 4 bases at J, leaving 6 bases unmatched. The CDR3 length is 13 residues. The germline V gene has CDR1 DFQATT and CDR2 SNEGSKA (reference sequence). The CDR3 DNA reads TGCAGTGCTGGAGCCGACAGGGGAGAGACCCAGTACTTC. Translation gives CSAGADRGETQYF.

Ten or more counts support this clonotype. The chain joins TRBV7-2 to TRBJ2-1, with 16 bases that match TRBD2. CDR1 and CDR2 (germline): SGHTA, FQGNSA. The CDR3 runs 16 residues. V shed 5 bases, J shed 6 bases, and the junction held 4 bases outside the gene matches. CDR3 loop: CASSQGTSGRANEQFF. The CDR3 DNA reads as TGTGCCAGCAGCCAAGGGACTAGCGGGAGGGCCAATGAGCAGTTCTTC.

The rearrangement uses TRBV28 and TRBJ2-2; 7 bases match TRBD1. V shed 6 bases and J 1 base; nucleotides not matched to a gene: 8. The CDR3 consists of 16 residues. Germline CDR1 reads MDHEN; CDR2 reads SYDVKM. Here the CDR3 reads CASSSPGQRNTGELFF. The CDR3 bases are TGTGCCAGCAGCTCCCCGGGACAGAGGAACACCGGGGAGCTGTTTTTT. Filled out from reference TRBV28 and TRBJ2-2, the complete variable domain reads DVKVTQSSRYLVKRTGEKVFLECVQDMDHENMFWYRQDPGLGLRLIYFSYDVKMKEKGDIPEGYSVSREKKERFSLILESASTNQTSMYLCASSSPGQRNTGELFFGEGSRLTVL.

A note on this clonotype: A much larger clone is a single base away; this may be a read error. The gene calls are TRBV7-6 and TRBJ2-7; 10 bases are shared with TRBD2. V dropped 5 bases and J dropped 2; count of bases not matched to a gene: 3. Germline V CDR1 and CDR2: SGHVS, FNYEAQ. This CDR3 has 14 amino acids. As DNA, the CDR3 is TGTGCCAGCAGCCCTAGCGGGAGCCCCTACGAGCAGTACTTC. This gives the protein CASSPSGSPYEQYF.

This clonotype was observed many times. The J gene is TRBJ2-2, the V gene TRBV4-1; 7 nucleotides agree with TRBD1. This CDR3 has 13 residues. Losses at the gene ends were 11 bases for V and 0 bases for J; bases not matched to a gene: 3. Germline CDR1 is MGHRA and CDR2 is YSYEKL. The CDR3 DNA sequence: TGCGCCCACAGGGGAACGAACACCGGGGAGCTGTTTTTT. As protein: CAHRGTNTGELFF.

This chain connects TRBV20-1 to TRBJ1-5; 7 bases map to TRBD1. The germline CDR1 and CDR2 sequences are DFQATT and SNEGSKA (reference sequence). This CDR3 has 14 residues. V was pared by 3 bases and J by 5 bases, with 7 bases of the junction left unmatched. DNA for the CDR3: TGCAGTGCTAGTTGGGGGACAGAAGATCAGCCCCAGCATTTT. Translating gives CSASWGTEDQPQHF.

Only one count was recorded for this clonotype. The CDR3 sequence: CASSISLGSGVRGGYTF. Here the CDR3 DNA reads TGTGCCAGTAGTATCTCCCTCGGGTCAGGGGTTCGGGGCGGCTACACCTTC. The chain links TRBV19 to TRBJ1-2; D is perhaps TRBD1 (6 bases). The CDR3 extends over 17 amino acids. Germline CDR1 and CDR2: LNHDA and SQIVND (reference sequence). With 3 bases removed from V and 8 bases from J, the gap between germline ends came to 25 bases.

This clonotype was detected ten times or more. The rearrangement links TRBV11-3 to TRBJ2-5; D ambiguous. Germline V gene data show CDR1 as SGHNT and CDR2 as YENEEA. The V and J ends lost 3 bases and 5 bases respectively, with 19 bases between them. The CDR3 has 16 residues. The CDR3 nucleotides read TGTGCCAGCAGCTTTATGGGCAGCGCTCCTGGGGAGACCCAGTACTTC. It translates to CASSFMGSAPGETQYF.

This clonotype was found many times. The chain combines TRBV11-2 with TRBJ2-7; D might be TRBD2 (6 bases). The ends were cut back, 3 bases at V and 6 bases at J, with 9 bases in the middle. The CDR3 is 12 residues long. Germline V gives CDR1 SGHAT, CDR2 FQNNGV. The CDR3: CASSLGGIEQYF. The DNA for the CDR3 is TGTGCCAGCAGCTTGGGGGGTATCGAGCAGTACTTC. Combining the CDR3 with reference TRBV11-2 and TRBJ2-7 gives the whole variable domain EAGVAQSPRYKIIEKRQSVAFWCNPISGHATLYWYQQILGQGPKLLIQFQNNGVVDDSQLPKDRFSAERLKGVDSTLKIQPAKLEDSAVYLCASSLGGIEQYFGPGTRLTVT.

This clonotype was observed many times. The chain links TRBV28 to TRBJ2-2, with no clear D. Trimming pared 4 bases from V and 6 bases from J, leaving 6 bases between. Germline V gene sequence: CDR1 MDHEN, CDR2 SYDVKM. The CDR3 sequence is 12 residues long. The CDR3 DNA reads TGTGCCAGCAGTTCCCAAGCCGGGGAGCTGTTTTTT. It encodes CASSSQAGELFF.